This entry lists 30 T cell receptor beta chains sequenced from one sample in a study of tumor-infiltrating lymphocytes in oesophageal squamous cell carcinoma. TCRdb ran MiXCR on the PCR reads and lists one entry per CDR3 protein. The sample records around 18,000 distinct CDR3 sequences, around 44% being singletons. The specimen was esophageal tumor tissue. The receptor source for this set is a male donor with esophageal squamous cell carcinoma.

This clonotype was seen ten or more times. The chain links TRBV7-3 to TRBJ2-4; 10 bases align to TRBD1. In germline, CDR1 is SGHTA, CDR2 FQGTGA. The CDR3 contains 21 residues. V lost 7 bases to trimming and J lost 1 base; unmatched junction nucleotides: 22. CDR3 residues: CASTIRRDRDRGSSAKNIQYF. In DNA form, the CDR3 reads TGTGCCAGCACCATCCGAAGGGACCGGGACAGGGGATCTTCGGCCAAAAACATTCAGTACTTC.

Regarding this clonotype: The junction shows a germline mismatch at one end, possibly a read error. V and J are TRBV7-6 and TRBJ2-5; TRBD2 matches at 11 bases. This CDR3 has 15 amino acids. Germline V gene sequence: CDR1 SGHVS, CDR2 FNYEAQ. The CDR3 protein is CASSLAGGYQETQYF. CDR3 DNA: TGTGCTAGCAGCTTAGCGGGGGGGTACCAAGAGACCCAGTACTTC.

V and J are TRBV7-2 and TRBJ2-1; 7 bases map to TRBD2. The J call may be wrong; the DNA end is better matched by TRBJ2-7. The CDR3 runs 13 residues. Germline values: CDR1 SGHTA, CDR2 FQGNSA. CDR3: CASSRDYSYEQYF. CDR3 nucleotide sequence: TGTGCCAGCAGCAGGGACTACTCCTACGAGCAGTACTTC.

This clonotype was observed many times. The rearrangement uses TRBV5-1 and TRBJ2-5; D may be TRBD2 (5 bases). Germline V gene data show CDR1 as SGHRS and CDR2 as YFSETQ. The CDR3 runs to 14 residues. Trimming left V 1 base short and J 5 bases short, with 12 bases between. Here the CDR3 reads CASSLRLAGETQYF. The DNA for the CDR3 is TGCGCCAGCAGCTTGCGGCTAGCCGGGGAGACCCAGTACTTC. Full variable domain (remainder filled in from reference TRBV5-1 and TRBJ2-5): KAGVTQTPRYLIKTRGQQVTLSCSPISGHRSVSWYQQTPGQGLQFLFEYFSETQRNKGNFPGRFSGRQFSNSRSEMNVSTLELGDSALYLCASSLRLAGETQYFGPGTRLLVL.

This clonotype showed up many times. Because the CDR3 is missing its conserved closing phenylalanine or tryptophan, this is likely a read error. The DNA is left out, because the CDR3 cannot be placed on it with certainty; the CDR3 is given as TCRdb lists it. This chain joins TRBV7-6 and TRBJ2-7; the table's D gene call, TRBD2, was not cross checked with the DNA. The CDR3 numbers 14 amino acids, ends counted. Germline CDR1 and CDR2: SGHVS and FNYEAQ. CDR3 residues: CASRVDYYGYTFGS.

The gene calls are TRBV7-3 and TRBJ2-5, with D maybe TRBD2 (5 bases). Gene TRBJ2-7 matches the end of the DNA better, so the J call may be wrong. Germline V gives CDR1 SGHTA, CDR2 FQGTGA. This CDR3 has 13 residues. DNA of the CDR3: TGTGCCAGGGGGAGTTTGGGTTTCTACGAGCAGTACTTC. As protein: CARGSLGFYEQYF.

This clonotype occurred many times. The chain uses TRBV6-1 and TRBJ2-7; D is possibly TRBD2 (5 bases). V lost 6 bases to trimming and J lost 1 base, with 13 bases between them. In germline, CDR1 is MNHNS, CDR2 SASEGT. This CDR3 has 14 residues. The CDR3 DNA is TGTGCCAGCAGCGCTAAAGCGGATTCCTACGAGCAGTACTTC. Encoded protein: CASSAKADSYEQYF.

The chain carries TRBV7-4 and TRBJ2-5; no firm D call. The DNA end is more similar to TRBJ1-1, so the J call may be wrong. The CDR3 contains 13 residues. Germline CDR1 SGHVT, CDR2 SQSDAQ. The CDR3 DNA sequence: TGTGCCAGCAGCTTGGGCAGCTTCTCTGAAGCTTTCTTT. Amino acid sequence: CASSLGSFSEAFF.

The chain employs TRBV6-6 and TRBJ2-7; D ambiguous. The assigned J gene may be wrong: the sequence end matches TRBJ2-1 better. Per germline, CDR1 MNHNY and CDR2 SVGAGI (reference sequence). The length of the CDR3 is 15 residues. CDR3 nucleotide sequence: TGTGCCAGCAGGCTTCTAGGACGTCTACATGGTGAGCAGTTCTTC. Amino acid sequence: CASRLLGRLHGEQFF.

The V and J genes are TRBV7-2 and TRBJ2-6, with TRBD1 as a possible D gene (5 bases). The CDR3 runs 16 residues. Deletions cut 2 bases from V and 2 bases from J, with 10 bases between. Germline V gene data show CDR1 as SGHTA and CDR2 as FQGNSA. CDR3 in amino acids: CASSLQGLTGANVLTF. CDR3 nucleotides: TGTGCCAGCAGCTTACAGGGCCTCACTGGGGCCAACGTCCTGACTTTC.

This rearrangement joins TRBV7-9 to TRBJ1-6; D may be TRBD1 (5 bases). V gave up 2 bases and J gave up 6 bases, with 11 bases separating them. CDR1 and CDR2 from the germline V gene are SEHNR and FQNEAQ (reference sequence). The CDR3 sequence is 15 residues long. CDR3 DNA sequence: TGTGCCAGCAGCTTACAGGGTACATCTAATTCACCCCTCCACTTT. This gives the protein CASSLQGTSNSPLHF.

This clonotype came up a few times. A junction end diverges from the germline sequence, so it may reflect a read error. This sequence joins TRBV6-1 and TRBJ2-7, with 9 bases identical to TRBD1. The DNA end is more similar to TRBJ2-5, so the J call may be wrong. The CDR3 length is 13 residues. Germline V gene lookup returns CDR1 MNHNS and CDR2 SASEGT. The CDR3 sequence: CASRTGGQQTQYF. The CDR3 region has the DNA TGTGCCAGCAGAACAGGGGGCCAACAGACCCAGTACTTC.

This clonotype appeared many times. As the CDR3 is not closed by the conserved phenylalanine or tryptophan, this likely results from a read error. The DNA is left out, because the CDR3 cannot be placed on it with certainty; the CDR3 is given as TCRdb lists it. The chain links TRBV7-8 to TRBJ2-1. The CDR3 adds up to 8 amino acids, both ends counted. Germline lookup yields CDR1 SGHVS and CDR2 FQNEAQ. The CDR3 sequence: CASSLVSI.

To note about this clonotype: This could be a read error, since a much larger clone is one nucleotide away. The chain links TRBV7-6 to TRBJ2-5; the D gene could be TRBD1 or TRBD2 (6 bases each). Germline V gene data show CDR1 as SGHVS and CDR2 as FNYEAQ. Trimming took off 5 bases at V and 11 bases at J, with 24 bases between the two ends. The CDR3 has 15 amino acids. CDR3: CASSGRQGRYNEQYF. The CDR3 nucleotides are TGTGCCAGCAGCGGACGGCAGGGGAGGTACAATGAGCAGTACTTC.

The J gene is TRBJ2-5, the V gene TRBV7-9, with no clear D. The J call may be faulty, since TRBJ2-1 better matches the DNA end. The germline V gene has CDR1 SEHNR and CDR2 FQNEAQ (reference sequence). This CDR3 is 13 amino acids long. The CDR3 region is CASSSPFMDEQFF. CDR3 coding DNA: TGTGCCAGCAGCTCCCCCTTTATGGATGAGCAGTTCTTC.

The sample holds a few counts of this clonotype. The missing conserved phenylalanine or tryptophan at the end of this CDR3 makes a read error likely. Because the CDR3's place on the DNA is in doubt, the DNA is left out and the CDR3 is given as listed by TCRdb. The chain joins TRBV28 to TRBJ2-7; the table's D call, TRBD1, was not checked against the DNA. Germline loops: CDR1 MDHEN, CDR2 SYDVKM. The CDR3 length is 14 residues, termini included. CDR3 protein: CASSLQCWGGPSSS.

The chain uses TRBV7-9 and TRBJ2-1; D remains ambiguous. V lost 8 bases and J lost 5, with 7 bases in between. Germline lookup yields CDR1 SEHNR and CDR2 FQNEAQ (reference sequence). The CDR3 is made up of 11 amino acids. CDR3 sequence reads: CASVRDNEQFF. In DNA form, the CDR3 reads TGTGCCAGCGTACGGGACAATGAGCAGTTCTTC.

There are many counts of this clonotype. This may be a read error: a much more frequent sequence differs by one nucleotide. This chain connects TRBV6-1 to TRBJ2-7; 13 positions match TRBD2. V lost 5 bases to trimming and J lost 7 bases; unmatched junction nucleotides: 8. Germline V gene data show CDR1 as MNHNS and CDR2 as SASEGT. This CDR3 is 15 amino acids long. The CDR3 sequence: CASSYTSGGVNEQYF. In DNA form, the CDR3 reads TGTGCCAGCAGTTATACTAGCGGGGGGGTGAATGAGCAGTACTTC.

A few counts support this clonotype. CDR3 region: CASSLGQGGYGYTF. The CDR3 DNA reads TGTGCCAGCAGCTTGGGACAGGGTGGCTATGGCTACACCTTC. The chain carries TRBV7-6 and TRBJ1-2, with 9 bases that match TRBD1. The CDR3 is 14 amino acids. Unmatched junction bases numbered 3, after V lost 3 bases and J lost 4 bases. Germline values: CDR1 SGHVS, CDR2 FNYEAQ.

Ten or more counts support this clonotype. With a much larger clone just one base away, this may be a read error. The chain uses TRBV7-2 and TRBJ2-7; maybe TRBD2 (7 bases). V was trimmed by 2 bases and J by 4 bases, leaving 15 bases between them. The germline CDR1 and CDR2 sequences are SGHTA and FQGNSA. This CDR3 is built from 15 residues. The CDR3, as DNA: TGTGCCAGCAGCTTATTTTACGGGGGGCCTTACGAGCAGTACTTC. Its translation is CASSLFYGGPYEQYF.

The chain has TRBV12-3 or TRBV12-4 and TRBJ2-1; D not certain. The DNA end lines up better with TRBJ2-7; the J call may be wrong. The CDR3 length is 12 residues. The CDR3 region is CASSLYSYEQYF. The CDR3, as DNA: TGTGCCAGCAGTTTATACAGCTACGAGCAGTACTTC.

The chain employs TRBV7-3 and TRBJ2-3; D gene ambiguous. The J call could be wrong; TRBJ2-5 is a better fit for the DNA end. Looked up from germline, CDR1 is SGHTA and CDR2 is FQGTGA. There are 13 residues in the CDR3. As DNA, the CDR3 is TGTGCCAGCAGCTCCTCCGACTTAGAGACCCAGTACTTC. Its translation: CASSSSDLETQYF.

The rearrangement uses TRBV7-2 and TRBJ1-4, with a weak D call TRBD1 (5 bases). There are 16 residues in the CDR3. In germline, CDR1 is SGHTA, CDR2 FQGNSA. V gave up 5 bases and J gave up 0 bases, with 13 bases separating them. CDR3 coding DNA: TGTGCCAGCAGCATCGGACACGTTGCAACTAATGAAAAACTGTTTTTT. This translates into CASSIGHVATNEKLFF.

The chain carries TRBV5-3 and TRBJ2-1; TRBD2 agrees at 7 bases. The last part of the DNA fits TRBJ2-3 better; the J call may be wrong. TRBV5-3 is an open reading frame whose function is uncertain. This CDR3 is 15 amino acids long. DNA of the CDR3: TGTGCCAGCGGCAATGGGAGGGCCGGAGGAGATACGCAGTATTTT. Translating gives CASGNGRAGGDTQYF.

As concerns this clonotype: The CDR3 ends on some other residue instead of the conserved phenylalanine or tryptophan, so this is likely a read error. The limits of the CDR3 on the DNA are not certain, so only TCRdb's listed CDR3 is given. CDR3 region: CASSPDGNYGYTFGS. This chain uses TRBV7-6 with TRBJ2-7; TRBD2 was called by the table and not checked on the DNA. The germline CDR1 and CDR2 sequences are SGHVS and FNYEAQ. Termini included, the CDR3 measures 15 amino acids.

The chain is built from TRBV5-6 and TRBJ1-4; a weak D match, TRBD1 (6 bases). V lost 1 base, J lost 12 bases, and 22 bases lay in between. This CDR3 spans 16 amino acids. The germline V gene has CDR1 SGHDT and CDR2 YYEEEE. CDR3: CASSLRTAYRGGQLFF. CDR3 DNA: TGTGCCAGCAGCTTGCGGACGGCTTACAGAGGGGGGCAACTGTTTTTT.

A word on this clonotype: A junction boundary mismatches the germline segment, possibly from a read error. The chain uses TRBV5-5 and TRBJ2-4; D is possibly TRBD1 (6 bases). The germline gives CDR1 SGHKS, CDR2 YYEKEE (reference sequence). This CDR3 is 15 amino acids long. In DNA, the CDR3 is TGTGCCAGCAGCCTCCGGGACATTCTTAATTCACCCCTCCACTTC. Translated: CASSLRDILNSPLHF.

The chain couples TRBV20-1 to TRBJ1-2, with 7 bases identical to TRBD1. The CDR3 is 15 residues long. Germline V gives CDR1 DFQATT, CDR2 SNEGSKA (reference sequence). The junction had 11 bases not matched to a gene; V was cut back by 5 bases and J by 2 bases. The CDR3 protein is CSARLNPTGNYGYTF. The CDR3 DNA follows: TGCAGTGCTCGATTAAACCCGACAGGGAACTATGGCTACACCTTC.

This clonotype was recorded many times. This may arise from a read error, as a much more abundant clone is one base away. The V call is TRBV28, the J call TRBJ2-1; maybe TRBD2 (5 bases). The J call may not be correct, given that the DNA end is closer to TRBJ2-7. This CDR3 is 12 amino acids long. The V gene's germline CDR1 is MDHEN and CDR2 SYDVKM. CDR3 loop: CASSLTGNEQYF. The CDR3 region has the DNA TGTGCCAGCAGTTTAACGGGGAATGAGCAGTACTTC.

Many counts were recorded for this clonotype. This chain connects TRBV5-1 to TRBJ1-5, with 9 bases matching TRBD1. The germline CDR1 and CDR2 sequences are SGHRS and YFSETQ. The CDR3 sequence is 18 residues long. Unmatched junction bases numbered 9, after V lost 2 bases and J lost 0 bases. The CDR3 DNA sequence: TGCGCCAGCAGCTTAGGGACAGGGTCAGGAGATAGCAATCAGCCCCAGCATTTT. Its translation is CASSLGTGSGDSNQPQHF.